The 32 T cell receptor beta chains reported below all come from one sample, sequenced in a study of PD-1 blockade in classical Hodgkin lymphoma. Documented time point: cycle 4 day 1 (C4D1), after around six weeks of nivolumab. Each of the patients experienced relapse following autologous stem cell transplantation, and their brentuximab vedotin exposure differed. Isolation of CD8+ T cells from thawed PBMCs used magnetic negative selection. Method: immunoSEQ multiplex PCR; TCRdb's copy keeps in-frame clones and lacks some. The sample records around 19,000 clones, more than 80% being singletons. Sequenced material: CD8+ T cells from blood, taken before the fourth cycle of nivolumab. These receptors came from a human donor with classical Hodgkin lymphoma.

CDR3 amino acids: CASSYPTLGQGYEQYF. The DNA of the CDR3 is TGTGCCAGCAGTTACCCGACACTAGGGCAGGGCTACGAGCAGTACTTC. The chain employs TRBV28 and TRBJ2-7; D assignment may be TRBD1 or TRBD2 (5 bases each). Between the trimmed V and J ends, which lost 4 bases and 3 bases, there was a span of 19 bases. There are 16 residues in the CDR3. Germline CDR1 MDHEN, CDR2 SYDVKM.

For the CDR3, the DNA is TGTGCCAGCAGTTTATACCTAGGGACAGGGGGAGGCTACACCTTC. It encodes CASSLYLGTGGGYTF. The V call is TRBV27, the J call TRBJ1-2, with 11 bases fitting TRBD1. CDR1 and CDR2 from the germline V gene are MNHEY and SMNVEV (reference sequence). With V trimmed by 1 base and J by 8 bases, 6 bases remained unmatched. The CDR3 length is 15 residues.

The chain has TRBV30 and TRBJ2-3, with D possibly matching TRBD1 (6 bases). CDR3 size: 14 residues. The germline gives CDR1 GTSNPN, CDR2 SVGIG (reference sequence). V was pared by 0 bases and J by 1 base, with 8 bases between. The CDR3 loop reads CAWSVSGGTDTQYF. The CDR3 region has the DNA TGTGCCTGGAGTGTATCAGGGGGCACAGATACGCAGTATTTT.

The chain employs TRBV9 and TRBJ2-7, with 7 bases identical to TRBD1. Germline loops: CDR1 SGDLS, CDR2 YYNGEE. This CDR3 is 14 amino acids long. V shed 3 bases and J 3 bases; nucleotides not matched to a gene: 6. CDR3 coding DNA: TGTGCCAGCAGCGCTGGACAGGAATTCTACGAGCAGTACTTC. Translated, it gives CASSAGQEFYEQYF.

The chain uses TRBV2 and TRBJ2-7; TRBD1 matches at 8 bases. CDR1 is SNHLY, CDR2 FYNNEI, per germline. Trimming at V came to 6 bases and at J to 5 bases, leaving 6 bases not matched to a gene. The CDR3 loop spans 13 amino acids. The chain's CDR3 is CASRDRARDEQYF. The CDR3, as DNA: TGTGCCAGCAGGGACAGGGCTCGGGACGAGCAGTACTTC.

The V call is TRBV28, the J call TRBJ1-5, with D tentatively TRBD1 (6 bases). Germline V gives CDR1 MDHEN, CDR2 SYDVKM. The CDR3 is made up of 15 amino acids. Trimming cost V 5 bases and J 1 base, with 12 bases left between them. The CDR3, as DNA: TGTGCCAGCAGTCCTACACAGGGAAGCAATCAGCCCCAGCATTTT. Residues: CASSPTQGSNQPQHF.

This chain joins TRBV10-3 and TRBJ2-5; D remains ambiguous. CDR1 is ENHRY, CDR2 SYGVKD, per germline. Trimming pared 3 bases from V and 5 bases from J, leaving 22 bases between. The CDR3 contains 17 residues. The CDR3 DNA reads TGTGCCATCAGTGAACGGAGAGTGGGGTATGTCTTGGAGACCCAGTACTTC. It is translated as CAISERRVGYVLETQYF.

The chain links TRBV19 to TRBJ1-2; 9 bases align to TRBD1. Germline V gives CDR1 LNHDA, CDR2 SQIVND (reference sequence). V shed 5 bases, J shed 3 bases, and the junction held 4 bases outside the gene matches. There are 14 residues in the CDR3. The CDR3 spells CASSPGTGYYGYTF. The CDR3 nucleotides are TGTGCCAGTAGTCCCGGGACAGGGTACTATGGCTACACCTTC.

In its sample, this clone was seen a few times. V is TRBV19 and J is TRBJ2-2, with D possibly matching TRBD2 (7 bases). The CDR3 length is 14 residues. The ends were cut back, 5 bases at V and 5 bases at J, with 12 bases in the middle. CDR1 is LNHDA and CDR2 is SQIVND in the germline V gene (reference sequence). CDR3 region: CASSLGGTTGELFF. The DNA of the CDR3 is TGTGCCAGTAGTCTGGGGGGGACAACCGGGGAGCTGTTTTTT.

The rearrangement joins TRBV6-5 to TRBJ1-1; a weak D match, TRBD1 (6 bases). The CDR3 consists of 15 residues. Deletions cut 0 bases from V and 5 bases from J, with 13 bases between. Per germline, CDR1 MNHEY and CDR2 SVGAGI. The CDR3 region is CASSYSMVRGTEAFF. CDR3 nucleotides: TGTGCCAGCAGTTACTCGATGGTCAGGGGTACTGAAGCTTTCTTT.

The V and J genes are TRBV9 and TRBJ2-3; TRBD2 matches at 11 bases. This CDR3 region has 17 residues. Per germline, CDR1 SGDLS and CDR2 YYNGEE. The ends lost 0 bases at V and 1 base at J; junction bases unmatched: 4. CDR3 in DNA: TGTGCCAGCAGCGTAGGCGGTAGCGGGGGGGGCACAGATACGCAGTATTTT. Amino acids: CASSVGGSGGGTDTQYF.

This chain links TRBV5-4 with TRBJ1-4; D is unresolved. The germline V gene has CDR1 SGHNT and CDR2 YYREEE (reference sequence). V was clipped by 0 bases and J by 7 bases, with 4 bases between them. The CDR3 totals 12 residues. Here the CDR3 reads CASSLGGEKLFF. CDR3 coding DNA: TGTGCCAGCAGCTTGGGCGGTGAAAAACTGTTTTTT.

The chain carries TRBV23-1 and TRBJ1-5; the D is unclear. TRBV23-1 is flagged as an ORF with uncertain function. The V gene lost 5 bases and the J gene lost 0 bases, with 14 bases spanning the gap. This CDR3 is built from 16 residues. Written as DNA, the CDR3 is TGCGCCAGCAGTACTCTGGGGAATTATAGCAATCAGCCCCAGCATTTT. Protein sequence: CASSTLGNYSNQPQHF.

CDR3 nucleotide sequence: TGTGCCAGCAGTTTAGGAGGAGCTTACAATGAGCAGTTCTTC. Amino acid sequence: CASSLGGAYNEQFF. V usage is TRBV27 and J usage is TRBJ2-1, with a weak D call TRBD2 (5 bases). The CDR3 covers 14 residues. CDR1 is MNHEY and CDR2 is SMNVEV in the germline V gene (reference sequence). Trimming took off 2 bases at V and 4 bases at J, with 9 bases between the two ends.

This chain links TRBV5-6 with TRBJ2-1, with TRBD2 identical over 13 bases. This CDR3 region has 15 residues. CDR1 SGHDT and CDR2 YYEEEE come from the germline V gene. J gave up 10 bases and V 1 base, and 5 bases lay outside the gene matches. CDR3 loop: CASSLKLAGGHEQFF. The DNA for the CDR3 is TGTGCCAGCAGCTTGAAACTAGCGGGGGGGCACGAGCAGTTCTTC.

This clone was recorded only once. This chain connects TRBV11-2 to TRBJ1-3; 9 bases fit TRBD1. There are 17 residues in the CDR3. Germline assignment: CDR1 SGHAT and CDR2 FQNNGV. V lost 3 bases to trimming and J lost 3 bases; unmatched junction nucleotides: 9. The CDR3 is CASSLGQGSAFGNTIYF. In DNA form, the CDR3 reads TGTGCCAGCAGCTTGGGACAGGGTAGTGCGTTTGGAAACACCATATATTTT.

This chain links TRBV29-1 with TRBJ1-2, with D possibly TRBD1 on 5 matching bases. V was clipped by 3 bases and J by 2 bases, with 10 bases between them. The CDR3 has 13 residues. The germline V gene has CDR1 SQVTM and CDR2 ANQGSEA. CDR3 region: CSVDVGENYGYTF. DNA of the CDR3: TGCAGCGTTGATGTGGGGGAGAACTATGGCTACACCTTC.

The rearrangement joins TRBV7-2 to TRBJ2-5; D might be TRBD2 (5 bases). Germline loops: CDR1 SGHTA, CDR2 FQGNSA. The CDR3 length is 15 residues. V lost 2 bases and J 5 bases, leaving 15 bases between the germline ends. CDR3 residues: CASSLNGAPGETQYF. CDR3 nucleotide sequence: TGTGCCAGCAGCTTAAATGGTGCCCCGGGGGAGACCCAGTACTTC.

In DNA form, the CDR3 reads TGTGCCAGCAGCTTCGGCAGTCCCTACGAGCAGTACTTC. Encoded protein: CASSFGSPYEQYF. The J gene is TRBJ2-7, the V gene TRBV5-8; D uncertain. The CDR3 loop spans 13 amino acids. Germline-derived CDR1 and CDR2 are SGHTS and YDEGEE. The V gene lost 2 bases and the J gene lost 2 bases, with 8 bases spanning the gap.

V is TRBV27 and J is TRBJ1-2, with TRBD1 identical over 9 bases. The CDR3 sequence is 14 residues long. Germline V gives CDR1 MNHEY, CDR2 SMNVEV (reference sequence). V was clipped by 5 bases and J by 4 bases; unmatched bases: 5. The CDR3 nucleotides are TGTGCCAGCAGTCCAGGGACAGGGAGCTATGGCTACACCTTC. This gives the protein CASSPGTGSYGYTF.

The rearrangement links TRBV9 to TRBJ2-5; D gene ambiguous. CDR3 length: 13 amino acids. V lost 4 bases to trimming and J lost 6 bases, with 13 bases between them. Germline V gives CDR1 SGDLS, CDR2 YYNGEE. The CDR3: CASSRTGEKTQYF. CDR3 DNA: TGTGCCAGCAGCAGAACTGGGGAAAAGACCCAGTACTTC.

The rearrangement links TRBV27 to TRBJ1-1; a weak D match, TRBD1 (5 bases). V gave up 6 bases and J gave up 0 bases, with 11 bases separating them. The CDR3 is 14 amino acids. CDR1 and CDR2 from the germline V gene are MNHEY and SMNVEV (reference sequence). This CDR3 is CASRGERMNTEAFF. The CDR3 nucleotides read TGTGCCAGCAGAGGGGAACGAATGAACACTGAAGCTTTCTTT.

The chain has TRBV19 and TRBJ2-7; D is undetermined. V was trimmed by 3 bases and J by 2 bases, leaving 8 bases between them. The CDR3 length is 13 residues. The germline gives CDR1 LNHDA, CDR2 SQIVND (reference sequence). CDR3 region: CASSMASAYEQYF. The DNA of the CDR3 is TGTGCCAGTAGTATGGCCAGTGCCTACGAGCAGTACTTC.

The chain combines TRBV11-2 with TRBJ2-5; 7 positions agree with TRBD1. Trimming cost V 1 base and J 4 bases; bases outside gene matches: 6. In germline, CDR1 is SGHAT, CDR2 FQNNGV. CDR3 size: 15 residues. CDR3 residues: CASSLVQGQRETQYF. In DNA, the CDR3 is TGTGCCAGCAGCTTAGTACAGGGACAGCGAGAGACCCAGTACTTC.

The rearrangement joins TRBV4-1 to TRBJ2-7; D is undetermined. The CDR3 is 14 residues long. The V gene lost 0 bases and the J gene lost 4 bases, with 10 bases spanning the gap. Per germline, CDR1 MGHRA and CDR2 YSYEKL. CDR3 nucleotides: TGCGCCAGCAGCCAAGATGAACAGAGTTACGAGCAGTACTTC. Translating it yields CASSQDEQSYEQYF.

The CDR3 region is CASSLRRSPYVNTEAFF. CDR3 DNA sequence: TGTGCCAGCAGCCTGAGGCGATCCCCCTACGTGAACACTGAAGCTTTCTTT. The chain joins TRBV5-6 to TRBJ1-1; D not resolved. The CDR3 consists of 17 residues. The germline CDR1 and CDR2 sequences are SGHDT and YYEEEE. V was clipped by 4 bases and J by 0 bases, with 19 bases between them.

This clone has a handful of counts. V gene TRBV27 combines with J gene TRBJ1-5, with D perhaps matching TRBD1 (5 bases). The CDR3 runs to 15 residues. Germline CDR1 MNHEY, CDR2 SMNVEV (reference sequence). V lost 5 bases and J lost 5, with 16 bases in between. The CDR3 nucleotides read TGTGCCAGCAGTGACCCGTCGGGGGGTCATCAGCCCCAGCATTTT. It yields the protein CASSDPSGGHQPQHF.

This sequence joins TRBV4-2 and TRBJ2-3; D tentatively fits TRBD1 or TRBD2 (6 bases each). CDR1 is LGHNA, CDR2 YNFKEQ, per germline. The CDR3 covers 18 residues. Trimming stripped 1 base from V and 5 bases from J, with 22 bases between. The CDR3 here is CASSQGIGGPYSGDTQYF. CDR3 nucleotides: TGTGCCAGCAGCCAAGGTATTGGGGGGCCGTACTCAGGAGATACGCAGTATTTT.

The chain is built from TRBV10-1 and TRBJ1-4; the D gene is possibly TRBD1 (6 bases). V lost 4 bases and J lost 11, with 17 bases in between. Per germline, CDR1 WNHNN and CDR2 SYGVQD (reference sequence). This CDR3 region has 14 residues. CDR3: CASSVDSEAGKLFF. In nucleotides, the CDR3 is TGCGCCAGCAGTGTGGACAGCGAGGCCGGGAAACTGTTTTTT.

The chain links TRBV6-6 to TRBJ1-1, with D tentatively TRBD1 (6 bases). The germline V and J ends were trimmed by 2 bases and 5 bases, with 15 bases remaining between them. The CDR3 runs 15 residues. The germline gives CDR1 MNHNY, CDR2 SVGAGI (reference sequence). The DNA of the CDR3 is TGTGCCAGCAGTTACAGGACAGACGGCGGGACTGAAGCTTTCTTT. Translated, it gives CASSYRTDGGTEAFF.

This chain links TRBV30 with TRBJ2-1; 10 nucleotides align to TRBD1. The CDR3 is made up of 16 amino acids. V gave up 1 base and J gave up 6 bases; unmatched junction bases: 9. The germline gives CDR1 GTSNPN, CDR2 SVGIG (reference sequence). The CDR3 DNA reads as TGTGCCTGGAGTGCGGAAGACAGGGGGCGGGTCAATGAGCAGTTCTTC. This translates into CAWSAEDRGRVNEQFF.

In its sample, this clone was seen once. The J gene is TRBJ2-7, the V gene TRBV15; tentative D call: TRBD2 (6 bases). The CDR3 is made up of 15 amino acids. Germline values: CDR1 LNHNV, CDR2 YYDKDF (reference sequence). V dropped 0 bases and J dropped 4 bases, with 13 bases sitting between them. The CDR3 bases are TGTGCCACCAGCAGAGAGGGGACGGGGAGGTACGAGCAGTACTTC. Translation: CATSREGTGRYEQYF.